This T cell receptor beta chain comes out of a study of identical twins. The study, taken as a whole, reports: Because invariant MAIT and iNKT cells could be present, zero-insertion analyses could be partly confounded. An excess of low generation probability was shown by twin-shared out-of-frame alpha sequences. Among beta out-of-frame sequences, excess sharing between twins appeared weaker.

The authors used template switching to add a universal primer site and gave cDNA unique molecular identifiers. TCRdb processed the 5' RACE reads anew with MiXCR; each CDR3 protein has one entry. The sample has 350,000 to 500,000 distinct CDR3 sequences; about 18% are singletons. CDR1 ENHRY and CDR2 SYGVKD come from the germline V gene. The J segment lost 12 bases and the V segment lost 4 bases, leaving 8 bases of the junction unmatched. The CDR3 extends over 14 amino acids. With regard to this clonotype: Its cognate antigen is unknown.

Sequencing input: naive T cells sorted from blood. This clonotype was sampled from a man between 45 and 60 years old in good health. The rearrangement links TRBV10-3 to TRBJ1-6; 8 bases align to TRBD1. For the CDR3, the DNA is TGTGCCATCAGTGCAGGGACAGGCTTTTTACCCCTCCACTTT. Translating gives CAISAGTGFLPLHF.